This T cell receptor (beta chain) comes out of a study of T cell repertoires in ileal Crohn's disease. Overall study context: At surgery, roughly 35% of patients smoked, with median disease duration about eight years. Biopsies of the neoterminal ileum at postoperative colonoscopy form M6 samples. All patients had surgery for stricturing (approximately 60%) or penetrating (about 40%) disease.

Per germline, CDR1 SGHTA and CDR2 FQGTGA. The CDR3 extends over 15 amino acids. Trimming shortened V by 1 base and J by 4 bases, and 13 bases separated the two germline ends. The table came from immunoSEQ multiplex PCR; TCRdb's copy has only in-frame clones and leaves some out. Of 13,000 or so clones in the sample, roughly 73% were seen once. The time point: neoterminal ileum biopsy at postoperative endoscopy, about 6 months after surgery. General study findings and limits: Compared with CD4 T cells, sorted CD8 cells carried more expanded clones.

In its sample, this clone was seen a few times. No antigen is known for it. The chain carries TRBV7-3 and TRBJ1-2; D remains ambiguous. The receptor was isolated from an adult with Crohn's disease. Sequenced sample: ileal tissue. Written as DNA, the CDR3 is TGTGCCAGCAGCTTAAACCCACAGACCACCTATGGCTACACCTTC. Encoded protein: CASSLNPQTTYGYTF.